These 2 T cell receptor beta chains originate from one sample sequenced in a study of tumor-infiltrating lymphocytes in primary liver carcinoma. Without any cell sorting, roughly 20-33 mg of bulk tissue yielded co-extracted RNA and DNA. The template, roughly 510 ng total RNA, yielded TCR beta cDNA made with a constant-region primer. Nested multiplex PCR, run for three rounds with slightly modified ARM-PCR, yielded TCR beta libraries. Amplification in the first two PCR rounds was performed using TRBV1-TRBV30 forward primers and a C-beta reverse primer for 9 to 11 cycles each. Each CDR3 protein is one row after TCRdb ran MiXCR on the multiplex PCR reads. The sample records roughly 78,000 distinct CDR3 sequences, 60% to 80% being singletons. Sequenced: liver tumor tissue from sampling region 4. Sample subset: tumor region T4, right-lateral pole. The receptors originated from a woman aged 55-69 years with primary liver carcinoma and hepatitis B virus infection.

A word on this clonotype: The final CDR3 position lacks the conserved phenylalanine or tryptophan, pointing to a likely read error. Because the CDR3's place on the DNA is in doubt, the DNA is left out and the CDR3 is given as listed by TCRdb. The chain combines TRBV11-2 with TRBJ2-7; the table's D call, TRBD1, was not checked against the DNA. Termini included, the CDR3 measures 14 amino acids. Germline CDR1 is SGHAT and CDR2 is FQNNGV. CDR3 sequence reads: CASSPSSGASEQYL.

The chain joins TRBV10-2 to TRBJ1-5; D is uncertain. Germline loops: CDR1 WSHSY, CDR2 SAAADI. The CDR3 is 14 amino acids. The V and J ends lost 0 bases and 14 bases respectively, with 17 bases between them. The CDR3 region is CASSESSSDQQKHF. For the CDR3, the DNA is TGCGCCAGCAGTGAGTCATCTAGCGATCAGCAAAAGCATTTT.